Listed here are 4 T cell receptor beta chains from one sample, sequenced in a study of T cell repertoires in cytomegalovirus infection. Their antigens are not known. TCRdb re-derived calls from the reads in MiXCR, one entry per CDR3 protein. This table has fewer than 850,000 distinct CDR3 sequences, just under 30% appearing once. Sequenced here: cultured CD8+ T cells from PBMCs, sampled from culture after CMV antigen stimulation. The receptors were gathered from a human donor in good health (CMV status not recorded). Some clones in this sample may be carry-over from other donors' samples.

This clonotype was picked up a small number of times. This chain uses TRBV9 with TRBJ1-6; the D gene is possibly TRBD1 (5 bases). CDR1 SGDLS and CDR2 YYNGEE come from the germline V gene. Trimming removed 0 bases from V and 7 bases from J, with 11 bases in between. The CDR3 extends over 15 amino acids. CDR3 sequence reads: CASSVAGSGNSPLHF. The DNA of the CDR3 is TGTGCCAGCAGCGTAGCAGGGTCGGGAAATTCACCCCTCCACTTT.

This chain's CDR3 is CASTDSRGRPRGGAFF. CDR3 DNA sequence: TGTGCCAGTACCGACAGCCGCGGGAGACCTCGAGGGGGGGCTTTCTTT. This chain connects TRBV19 to TRBJ1-1; perhaps TRBD1 as D (6 bases). V was cut by 7 bases and J by 11 bases, with 29 bases left in between. Germline-derived CDR1 and CDR2 are LNHDA and SQIVND (reference sequence). This CDR3 is built from 16 residues. Full variable domain (rest looked up from reference TRBV19 and TRBJ1-1): DGGITQSPKYLFRKEGQNVTLSCEQNLNHDAMYWYRQDPGQGLRLIYYSQIVNDFQKGDIAEGYSVSREKKESFPLTVTSAQKNPTAFYLCASTDSRGRPRGGAFFGQGTRLTVV.

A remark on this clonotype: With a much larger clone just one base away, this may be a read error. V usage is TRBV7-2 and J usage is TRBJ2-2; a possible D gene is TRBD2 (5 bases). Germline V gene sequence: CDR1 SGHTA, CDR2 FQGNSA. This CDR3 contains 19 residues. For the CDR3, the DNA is TGTGTCAGCAGCTTAAATAGGGTCGGGGTTGAACGGATCACCGGGGAGCTGTTTTTT. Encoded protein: CVSSLNRVGVERITGELFF.

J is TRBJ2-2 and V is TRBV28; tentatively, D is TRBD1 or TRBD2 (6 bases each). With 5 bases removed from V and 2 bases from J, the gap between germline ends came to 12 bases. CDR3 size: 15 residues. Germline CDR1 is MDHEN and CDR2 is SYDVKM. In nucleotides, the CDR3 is TGTGCCAGCAGTGGGGGGCGACTAAACACCGGGGAGCTGTTTTTT. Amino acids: CASSGGRLNTGELFF.